This note documents a single T cell receptor beta chain sequence. Its antigen is unidentified. The CDR3 totals 14 residues. Germline values: CDR1 MNHNY, CDR2 SVGAGI (reference sequence). V lost 6 bases and J lost 6; bases outside the gene matches: 6. The data were taken from a study of graft-versus-host responses after intestinal transplantation. Overall study: The whole recipient group had anti-thymocyte globulin induction followed by tacrolimus and steroids for roughly three years.

Study-wide results and caveats: GvH clones were found in recipient marrow; some appeared first in ileum or blood.

Measured with immunoSEQ multiplex PCR; TCRdb has only the in-frame clones, and not every one. The sample yields 80,000 to 100,000 clones, 80% to 95% seen once. This sequence joins TRBV6-6 and TRBJ1-5, with TRBD1 identical over 9 bases. The source is a human donor who received an intestinal transplant. Sequences were derived from unstimulated CD4+ T cells sorted from spleen or lymph node cells, sampled before intestinal transplant. The CDR3 sequence: CASRRTGEGQPQHF. The CDR3 region has the DNA TGTGCCAGCAGAAGGACAGGGGAAGGTCAGCCCCAGCATTTT.